One and the same sample provided the 22 T cell receptor beta chains below, sequenced in a study of shared clonotypes between healthy human individuals (dated by TCRdb to the early 2020s). To prepare the library, the immunoSEQ multiplex PCR assay was applied. TCRdb retrieved this table from immuneACCESS and kept in-frame rearrangements only. Not all clones are present; in checked studies, unresolved V genes account for under half, and no reason is known for the remainder. The sample table records over a million clones; 75% to 85% of these occur just once. The ten most abundant clones make up 0.6% to 0.7% of the sample. The specimen was memory CD4+ T cells from PBMCs. The sample's cell subset or site, from its label and the paper: CD45RA-negative fraction. Every receptor here comes from a young man in good health. Some clones in this sample may be carry-over from other donors' samples.

The rearrangement uses TRBV18 and TRBJ2-3, with D perhaps TRBD1 or TRBD2 (6 bases each). With 3 bases removed from V and 1 base from J, the gap between germline ends came to 20 bases. Germline-derived CDR1 and CDR2 are KGHSH and LQKENI. The CDR3 has 18 residues. The CDR3 loop reads CASSPLSVGGRRTDTQYF. CDR3 DNA: TGTGCCAGCTCACCCCTGTCGGTGGGGGGCAGACGCACAGATACGCAGTATTTT.

The J gene is TRBJ2-7, the V gene TRBV19; 14 bases align to TRBD2. The CDR3 sequence is 15 residues long. Germline-derived CDR1 and CDR2 are LNHDA and SQIVND (reference sequence). J gave up 4 bases and V 3 bases, and 2 bases lay outside the gene matches. The CDR3 coding sequence is TGTGCCAGTAGTATTGGGACTAGCGGGAGTTACGAGCAGTACTTC. It codes for CASSIGTSGSYEQYF.

Comment on this clone: This may be a read error, as it is one base from a much larger clone. The V gene is TRBV28, the J gene TRBJ1-5; D uncertain. Germline V CDR1 and CDR2: MDHEN, SYDVKM. Trimming removed 3 bases from V and 3 bases from J, with 6 bases in between. This CDR3 region has 13 residues. CDR3 nucleotides: TGTGCCAGCAGTTTCCCCCTCAATCAGCCCCAGCATTTT. It translates to CASSFPLNQPQHF.

The chain recombines TRBV9 with TRBJ2-1; TRBD2 matches 8 bases. The CDR3 loop spans 16 amino acids. With V trimmed by 3 bases and J by 0 bases, 5 bases remained unmatched. Germline CDR1 reads SGDLS; CDR2 reads YYNGEE. The CDR3 bases are TGTGCCAGCAGCGCCACGGGAGGGAGCTCCTACAATGAGCAGTTCTTC. Translation gives CASSATGGSSYNEQFF.

Points on this clone: The sample holds other DNA sequences that translate to the same CDR3. The chain employs TRBV28 and TRBJ2-7; TRBD2 aligns across 13 bases. After removal of 5 bases from V and 2 bases from J, the junction contained 6 bases not matched to a gene. Germline V lookup: CDR1 MDHEN, CDR2 SYDVKM. The CDR3 has 16 amino acids. The CDR3: CASSPAGTSGTYEQYF. The CDR3 DNA reads as TGTGCCAGCAGTCCGGCCGGGACTAGCGGGACCTACGAGCAGTACTTC.

This clone came up a few times. This chain connects TRBV28 to TRBJ1-2; 7 bases line up with TRBD1. After removal of 3 bases from V and 5 bases from J, the junction contained 30 bases not matched to a gene. CDR1 and CDR2 (germline): MDHEN, SYDVKM. The CDR3 has 22 residues. The CDR3 reads CASSFPTKQRGRGDRRLYGYTF. CDR3 DNA sequence: TGTGCCAGCAGTTTTCCTACCAAACAGAGGGGGCGAGGGGACCGACGCCTTTATGGCTACACCTTC.

The V gene is TRBV18, the J gene TRBJ2-7; 7 bases agree with TRBD1. J gave up 6 bases and V 2 bases, and 10 bases lay outside the gene matches. CDR1 is KGHSH, CDR2 LQKENI, per germline. The CDR3 has 15 amino acids. DNA for the CDR3: TGTGCCAGCTCACCAGGCAATACAGGGGTGGGCGAGCAGTACTTC. Protein product: CASSPGNTGVGEQYF.

Only a few counts were recorded for this clone. The rearrangement joins TRBV19 to TRBJ1-1; no firm D call. The V end was cut by 4 bases, the J end by 6 bases, with 6 bases between. This CDR3 is built from 11 residues. Germline V CDR1 and CDR2: LNHDA, SQIVND (reference sequence). This CDR3 reads CASSTRSEAFF. The CDR3 bases are TGTGCCAGTAGTACGCGCTCTGAAGCTTTCTTT.

As to this clone: This may be a read error, as it is one base from a much larger clone. Distinct nucleotide sequences in the sample also encode this CDR3. The rearrangement joins TRBV6-1 to TRBJ1-2; D not resolved. Per the germline V gene, CDR1 is MNHNS and CDR2 is SASEGT. The CDR3 sequence is 12 residues long. With 1 base removed from V and 4 bases from J, the gap between germline ends came to 4 bases. DNA for the CDR3: TGTGCCAGCAGTGAAGGCTTCTATGGCTACACCTTC. Its translation: CASSEGFYGYTF.

This clone was observed many times. The same CDR3 can be traced to other DNA sequences in this sample. This chain connects TRBV5-1 to TRBJ2-3; a weak D match, TRBD1 (5 bases). V lost 1 base, J lost 5 bases, and 5 bases lay in between. Germline V gene sequence: CDR1 SGHRS, CDR2 YFSETQ. CDR3 size: 12 residues. DNA for the CDR3: TGCGCCAGCAGCTTGCAGGGAGATACGCAGTATTTT. This encodes CASSLQGDTQYF.

J is TRBJ1-3 and V is TRBV7-9; D call uncertain. In germline, CDR1 is SEHNR, CDR2 FQNEAQ (reference sequence). The CDR3 has 16 residues. With 5 bases removed from V and 0 bases from J, the gap between germline ends came to 14 bases. As DNA, the CDR3 is TGTGCCAGCAGCGAAACGACGTTGTACTCTGGAAACACCATATATTTT. It yields the protein CASSETTLYSGNTIYF.

The rearrangement uses TRBV29-1 and TRBJ1-4; tentatively, D is TRBD1 (5 bases). CDR3 size: 11 residues. CDR1 SQVTM and CDR2 ANQGSEA come from the germline V gene. V was pared by 7 bases and J by 8 bases, with 11 bases between. The chain's CDR3 is CSGGGGEKLFF. CDR3 DNA sequence: TGCAGCGGTGGGGGAGGCGAAAAACTGTTTTTT.

This rearrangement joins TRBV5-4 to TRBJ1-3; 7 positions match TRBD1. The CDR3 length is 16 residues. The J segment lost 2 bases and the V segment lost 4 bases, leaving 9 bases of the junction unmatched. The germline V gene encodes CDR1 SGHNT and CDR2 YYREEE (reference sequence). The CDR3 reads CASSPDDREAGNTIYF. DNA for the CDR3: TGTGCCAGCAGCCCAGACGACAGGGAAGCTGGAAACACCATATATTTT.

The count of this clone is one. This chain uses TRBV27 with TRBJ2-1, with D possibly being TRBD1 or TRBD2 (5 bases each). V was cut by 2 bases and J by 4 bases, with 9 bases left in between. The CDR3 consists of 14 residues. Germline CDR1 reads MNHEY; CDR2 reads SMNVEV (reference sequence). The DNA of the CDR3 is TGTGCCAGCAGTTTAAGGGACCTTTACAATGAGCAGTTCTTC. This codes for CASSLRDLYNEQFF.

This chain joins TRBV5-4 and TRBJ2-1; 9 bases align to TRBD1. The germline V gene has CDR1 SGHNT and CDR2 YYREEE (reference sequence). The CDR3 is 14 residues long. J was trimmed by 10 bases and V by 4 bases; bases with no gene match: 9. CDR3 DNA: TGTGCCAGCAGCCCGGGACAGGGTCTTCGGGAGCAGTTCTTC. This translates into CASSPGQGLREQFF.

The rearrangement links TRBV5-6 to TRBJ1-3, with D possibly TRBD1 on 6 matching bases. Germline-derived CDR1 and CDR2 are SGHDT and YYEEEE. This CDR3 comprises 13 residues. Deletions cut 6 bases from V and 8 bases from J, with 15 bases between. The CDR3 nucleotides are TGTGCCAGCAAACCGGGACATTTTGACACCATATATTTT. Amino acid sequence: CASKPGHFDTIYF.

This clone was detected a few times. CDR3 in amino acids: CASSPGTSGIGGSRDTQYF. As DNA, the CDR3 is TGTGCCAGCAGCCCAGGGACTAGCGGGATTGGGGGGAGTCGGGATACGCAGTATTTT. The gene calls are TRBV7-2 and TRBJ2-3; 13 bases are a match to TRBD2. The CDR3 runs to 19 residues. Looked up from germline, CDR1 is SGHTA and CDR2 is FQGNSA. The V segment lost 5 bases and the J segment 6 bases; nucleotides outside the gene matches: 17.

The chain links TRBV28 to TRBJ2-7, with 11 positions matching TRBD2. Looked up from germline, CDR1 is MDHEN and CDR2 is SYDVKM. The CDR3 is 14 residues long. V lost 3 bases, J lost 6 bases, and 4 bases stayed unmatched. DNA for the CDR3: TGTGCCAGCAGTTTGGTAGCGGGAGGGCGCGAGCAGTACTTC. This gives the protein CASSLVAGGREQYF.

Comments on this clone: This probably arose from a read error, given a far larger clone one base away. The J gene is TRBJ1-3, the V gene TRBV6-5; perhaps TRBD1 as D (5 bases). The CDR3 covers 15 residues. V lost 2 bases and J lost 6, with 14 bases in between. From germline, CDR1 is MNHEY and CDR2 SVGAGI. CDR3 sequence (DNA): TGTGCCAGCAGTTACCCGTCAGGGTTGCAAAACACCATATATTTT. Residues: CASSYPSGLQNTIYF.

The CDR3 sequence: CASSATSGSYEQYF. The CDR3 DNA is TGTGCCAGCAGTGCGACTAGCGGATCTTACGAGCAGTACTTC. V gene TRBV6-1 combines with J gene TRBJ2-7, with 9 bases identical to TRBD2. This CDR3 is built from 14 residues. V dropped 4 bases and J dropped 4; count of bases not matched to a gene: 5. Germline V CDR1 and CDR2: MNHNS, SASEGT.

V is TRBV28 and J is TRBJ1-4; D unresolved. This CDR3 has 15 residues. V dropped 5 bases and J dropped 5 bases, with 15 bases sitting between them. Germline V gene lookup returns CDR1 MDHEN and CDR2 SYDVKM. CDR3 nucleotides: TGTGCCAGCAGTACCACCGGGTCTTTAAATGAAAAACTGTTTTTT. Translated, it gives CASSTTGSLNEKLFF. Supplemented by reference TRBV28 and TRBJ1-4, the full variable domain reads DVKVTQSSRYLVKRTGEKVFLECVQDMDHENMFWYRQDPGLGLRLIYFSYDVKMKEKGDIPEGYSVSREKKERFSLILESASTNQTSMYLCASSTTGSLNEKLFFGSGTQLSVL.

This clone was seen only a few times. The chain has TRBV18 and TRBJ1-1; unclear D gene. Trimming pared 2 bases from V and 1 base from J, leaving 14 bases between. The CDR3 has 16 amino acids. Germline-derived CDR1 and CDR2 are KGHSH and LQKENI. CDR3 amino acids: CASSPRQASSNTEAFF. The CDR3 region has the DNA TGTGCCAGCTCACCAAGGCAGGCATCCTCGAACACTGAAGCTTTCTTT.